This record covers a single T cell receptor (beta chain). Its target is unknown. This sample is part of a study of T cell responses to AZD1222 COVID-19 vaccine. Unmatched junction bases numbered 7, after V lost 10 bases and J lost 3 bases. Germline lookup yields CDR1 ENHRY and CDR2 SYGVKD. CDR3 size: 13 residues. TCRdb's table, derived via immunoSEQ multiplex PCR, lists solely in-frame clones and lacks some. The sample yields 150,000 to 200,000 clones, 85% to 95% seen once. The study's findings and limits: When two AZD1222 doses had been given, Spike-specific TCR breadth and depth rose. Females outnumbered males among donors, who were mostly white British; clonal diversity was possibly underestimated.

The sequence came from an adult in good health. V is TRBV10-3 and J is TRBJ2-5; 8 nucleotides line up with TRBD2. Sequenced material: peripheral blood, taken on day 0 of AZD1222 vaccination. CDR3 DNA: TGTGCCACCGATAGCGGGGAGGAAGAGACCCAGTACTTC. Residues: CATDSGEEETQYF.